The 30 T cell receptor beta chains reported below all come from one sample, sequenced in a study of T cell responses to AZD1222 COVID-19 vaccine. Clones were read by immunoSEQ multiplex PCR, and TCRdb kept only the in-frame ones, dropping some. Of roughly 180,000 clones listed, 94% are singletons. The sequenced sample was peripheral blood, obtained 28 days after the second AZD1222 dose. These receptors originate from an adult who received the AZD1222 COVID-19 vaccine.

The rearrangement joins TRBV6-5 to TRBJ2-1; possible D gene TRBD1, 7 bases. Germline V CDR1 and CDR2: MNHEY, SVGAGI. This CDR3 has 15 residues. V lost 2 bases and J 4 bases, leaving 12 bases between the germline ends. CDR3 in DNA: TGTGCCAGCAGTTACCCAGGGGGGAATTACAATGAGCAGTTCTTC. As protein: CASSYPGGNYNEQFF.

The chain carries TRBV27 and TRBJ1-5, with D possibly TRBD1 on 5 matching bases. V was trimmed by 5 bases and J by 1 base, leaving 21 bases between them. CDR3 size: 18 residues. The V gene's germline CDR1 is MNHEY and CDR2 SMNVEV (reference sequence). The CDR3 region is CASSPGRASVVSNQPQHF. DNA of the CDR3: TGTGCCAGCAGTCCCGGCAGGGCTTCGGTTGTAAGCAATCAGCCCCAGCATTTT.

This clone has just one count. The chain links TRBV7-8 to TRBJ2-4; the match to TRBD2 covers 10 bases. Per germline, CDR1 SGHVS and CDR2 FQNEAQ. The V segment lost 3 bases and the J segment 0 bases; nucleotides outside the gene matches: 8. There are 18 residues in the CDR3. The CDR3 protein is CASSLTIWTSGAKNIQYF. CDR3 nucleotide sequence: TGTGCCAGCAGCTTGACGATTTGGACTAGCGGAGCCAAAAACATTCAGTACTTC. Full variable domain (outside the CDR3, taken from reference TRBV7-8 and TRBJ2-4): GAGVSQSPRYKVAKRGQDVALRCDPISGHVSLFWYQQALGQGPEFLTYFQNEAQLDKSGLPSDRFFAERPEGSVSTLKIQRTQQEDSAVYLCASSLTIWTSGAKNIQYFGAGTRLSVL.

This chain joins TRBV19 and TRBJ1-3, with 7 bases that match TRBD1. CDR1 and CDR2 from the germline V gene are LNHDA and SQIVND (reference sequence). Trimming removed 3 bases from V and 1 base from J; junction bases left unmatched: 9. This CDR3 contains 17 residues. The CDR3 loop reads CASSIHPQGESGNTIYF. The DNA for the CDR3 is TGTGCCAGTAGTATTCACCCTCAGGGGGAATCTGGAAACACCATATATTTT. Filled out from reference TRBV19 and TRBJ1-3, the complete variable domain reads DGGITQSPKYLFRKEGQNVTLSCEQNLNHDAMYWYRQDPGQGLRLIYYSQIVNDFQKGDIAEGYSVSREKKESFPLTVTSAQKNPTAFYLCASSIHPQGESGNTIYFGEGSWLTVV.

The J gene is TRBJ1-2, the V gene TRBV5-8; D may be TRBD1 (5 bases). The CDR3 is 13 residues long. The germline V and J ends were trimmed by 9 bases and 7 bases, with 19 bases remaining between them. CDR1 is SGHTS, CDR2 YDEGEE, per germline. Written as DNA, the CDR3 is TGTGCCATTCCCGGGACTGTGGATCGTGGCTACACCTTC. It encodes CAIPGTVDRGYTF.

This clone is a singleton in its sample. The CDR3, as DNA: TGTGCCAGCAGCCGTAGGACAGGATACAATGAGCAGTTCTTC. This encodes CASSRRTGYNEQFF. The rearrangement joins TRBV7-9 to TRBJ2-1, with 7 nucleotides matching TRBD1. Germline trimming cut 5 bases from V and 4 bases from J; bases unmatched to any gene: 5. The germline V gene has CDR1 SEHNR and CDR2 FQNEAQ (reference sequence). The CDR3 has 14 amino acids.

The chain combines TRBV11-2 with TRBJ1-1, with D tentatively TRBD1 (6 bases). The CDR3 runs to 14 residues. The V gene lost 6 bases and the J gene lost 8 bases, with 19 bases spanning the gap. CDR1 SGHAT and CDR2 FQNNGV come from the germline V gene. CDR3 coding DNA: TGTGCCAGCAGGTGGTCGGGGGCGCGGGGAGAAGCTTTCTTT. Translated, it gives CASRWSGARGEAFF. Looking up the rest from reference TRBV11-2 and TRBJ1-1 gives the full variable domain: EAGVAQSPRYKIIEKRQSVAFWCNPISGHATLYWYQQILGQGPKLLIQFQNNGVVDDSQLPKDRFSAERLKGVDSTLKIQPAKLEDSAVYLCASRWSGARGEAFFGQGTRLTVV.

This chain joins TRBV7-3 and TRBJ2-3, with a possible D match to TRBD2 (5 bases). Trimming left V 3 bases short and J 3 bases short, with 7 bases between. CDR1 is SGHTA and CDR2 is FQGTGA in the germline V gene. The CDR3 contains 13 residues. CDR3 region: CASSFRDTDTQYF. DNA of the CDR3: TGTGCCAGCAGCTTTCGGGATACAGATACGCAGTATTTT.

A remark on this clone: Other DNA sequences in this specimen translate into the identical CDR3. The chain combines TRBV29-1 with TRBJ2-2; 12 bases map to TRBD2. V lost 2 bases, J lost 2 bases, and 3 bases stayed unmatched. The CDR3 has 16 residues. The germline CDR1 and CDR2 sequences are SQVTM and ANQGSEA. CDR3 residues: CSVELAGGPNTGELFF. For the CDR3, the DNA is TGCAGCGTTGAACTAGCGGGGGGGCCTAACACCGGGGAGCTGTTTTTT.

The chain uses TRBV5-4 and TRBJ1-6, with a possible D match to TRBD1 (6 bases). There are 17 residues in the CDR3. Germline CDR1 reads SGHNT; CDR2 reads YYREEE (reference sequence). V lost 3 bases and J 4 bases, leaving 17 bases between the germline ends. CDR3 in amino acids: CASSSGQSYPYNSPLHF. CDR3 DNA: TGTGCCAGCAGCTCTGGACAGTCCTACCCTTATAATTCACCCCTCCACTTT.

The V and J genes are TRBV7-3 and TRBJ1-1; 9 bases match TRBD1. Germline values: CDR1 SGHTA, CDR2 FQGTGA. The J segment lost 4 bases and the V segment lost 5 bases, leaving 2 bases of the junction unmatched. The CDR3 consists of 13 residues. As DNA, the CDR3 is TGTGCCAGCAGCATGACAGGGGGCACTGAAGCTTTCTTT. This codes for CASSMTGGTEAFF. Looking up the rest from reference TRBV7-3 and TRBJ1-1 gives the full variable domain: GAGVSQTPSNKVTEKGKYVELRCDPISGHTALYWYRQSLGQGPEFLIYFQGTGAADDSGLPNDRFFAVRPEGSVSTLKIQRTERGDSAVYLCASSMTGGTEAFFGQGTRLTVV.

V usage is TRBV7-2 and J usage is TRBJ2-3; 9 nucleotides agree with TRBD2. Germline V lookup: CDR1 SGHTA, CDR2 FQGNSA. This CDR3 comprises 17 residues. J was trimmed by 2 bases and V by 1 base; bases with no gene match: 7. CDR3 DNA sequence: TGTGCCAGCAGCTTAGATGGGCGGGGGGGCGTCACAGATACGCAGTATTTT. Its translation: CASSLDGRGGVTDTQYF.

The chain links TRBV29-1 to TRBJ1-2, with D unclear. The CDR3 covers 14 residues. Germline CDR1 SQVTM, CDR2 ANQGSEA. The V gene lost 7 bases and the J gene lost 4 bases, with 19 bases spanning the gap. CDR3 DNA sequence: TGCAGCGCCCTTATTGGGGATTGGAGCTATGGCTACACCTTC. Its translation is CSALIGDWSYGYTF. The entire variable domain, with the rest obtained from reference TRBV29-1 and TRBJ1-2, is as follows: SAVISQKPSRDICQRGTSLTIQCQVDSQVTMMFWYRQQPGQSLTLIATANQGSEATYESGFVIDKFPISRPNLTFSTLTVSNMSPEDSSIYLCSALIGDWSYGYTFGSGTRLTVV.

V gene TRBV3-1 (or the pseudogene TRBV3-2) combines with J gene TRBJ2-3, with TRBD2 as a possible D gene (6 bases). The germline gives CDR1 LGHDT, CDR2 YNNKEL (reference sequence). CDR3 length equals 18 residues. V lost 0 bases, J lost 0 bases, and 16 bases lay in between. The CDR3 spells CASSQEWTTVSSTDTQYF. Here the CDR3 DNA reads TGTGCCAGCAGCCAAGAATGGACTACGGTGTCTAGCACAGATACGCAGTATTTT.

The gene calls are TRBV3-1 (or the pseudogene TRBV3-2) and TRBJ2-6; maybe TRBD1 (6 bases). CDR3 length: 15 residues. V was clipped by 4 bases and J by 0 bases, with 7 bases between them. Germline loops: CDR1 LGHDT, CDR2 YNNKEL (reference sequence). The CDR3 region has the DNA TGTGCCAGCAGCCGACAGGACTCTGGGGCCAACGTCCTGACTTTC. Its protein product is CASSRQDSGANVLTF.

This clone appeared once. The rearrangement links TRBV12-3 or TRBV12-4 to TRBJ1-1; the D gene is possibly TRBD1 (6 bases). This CDR3 comprises 13 residues. Trimming shortened V by 9 bases and J by 3 bases, and 14 bases separated the two germline ends. The CDR3 sequence is CASGPTGYTEAFF. For the CDR3, the DNA is TGTGCCAGTGGGCCCACAGGGTACACTGAAGCTTTCTTT.

The rearrangement joins TRBV14 to TRBJ1-1; D is unclear. The germline V gene has CDR1 SGHDN and CDR2 FVKESK. CDR3 length: 13 residues. Trimming removed 3 bases at V and 7 bases at J, with 12 bases between. The CDR3 DNA reads TGTGCCAGCAGCCAGACCCGGGTTGTTGAAGCTTTCTTT. It translates to CASSQTRVVEAFF. Full variable domain (missing parts from reference TRBV14 and TRBJ1-1): EAGVTQFPSHSVIEKGQTVTLRCDPISGHDNLYWYRRVMGKEIKFLLHFVKESKQDESGMPNNRFLAERTGGTYSTLKVQPAELEDSGVYFCASSQTRVVEAFFGQGTRLTVV.

The rearrangement joins TRBV5-1 to TRBJ2-1; 7 bases are a match to TRBD2. Trimming cost V 0 bases and J 10 bases; bases outside gene matches: 13. The CDR3 totals 16 residues. CDR1 is SGHRS and CDR2 is YFSETQ in the germline V gene. CDR3: CASSLGLAAYNEEQFF. CDR3 in DNA: TGCGCCAGCAGCTTGGGGCTAGCGGCTTACAATGAGGAGCAGTTCTTC.

V is TRBV5-4 and J is TRBJ2-5; 13 nucleotides line up with TRBD2. V was pared by 3 bases and J by 2 bases, with 7 bases of the junction left unmatched. CDR3 size: 17 residues. Germline loops: CDR1 SGHNT, CDR2 YYREEE (reference sequence). The CDR3, as DNA: TGTGCCAGCAGCTCCCCGGGACTAGCGGGGCTACAAGAGACCCAGTACTTC. Its protein product is CASSSPGLAGLQETQYF. The complete variable domain, with remaining parts taken from reference TRBV5-4 and TRBJ2-5, reads ETGVTQSPTHLIKTRGQQVTLRCSSQSGHNTVSWYQQALGQGPQFIFQYYREEENGRGNFPPRFSGLQFPNYSSELNVNALELDDSALYLCASSSPGLAGLQETQYFGPGTRLLVL.

The chain is built from TRBV28 and TRBJ1-4, with a weak D call TRBD1 (6 bases). Germline V lookup: CDR1 MDHEN, CDR2 SYDVKM. V was shortened by 6 bases and J by 7 bases, with 15 bases between the two germline ends. CDR3 length: 14 amino acids. The CDR3 sequence: CASRPPGEGEKLFF. As DNA, the CDR3 is TGTGCCAGCAGACCGCCAGGGGAGGGTGAAAAACTGTTTTTT.

The chain recombines TRBV5-1 with TRBJ1-3; D may be TRBD1 (5 bases). The CDR3 has 20 residues. CDR1 is SGHRS and CDR2 is YFSETQ in the germline V gene. Trimming removed 5 bases at V and 7 bases at J, with 34 bases between. CDR3 residues: CASSYGRISIGTENRNTIYF. CDR3 DNA: TGCGCCAGCAGTTATGGACGTATTTCCATAGGGACGGAGAATAGGAACACCATATATTTT.

This sequence joins TRBV5-4 and TRBJ2-2, with D tentatively TRBD1 (6 bases). The CDR3 spans 14 residues. The V gene lost 0 bases and the J gene lost 6 bases, with 9 bases spanning the gap. Germline lookup yields CDR1 SGHNT and CDR2 YYREEE (reference sequence). This CDR3 is CASSLEAGAGELFF. The DNA of the CDR3 is TGTGCCAGCAGCTTGGAGGCAGGGGCCGGGGAGCTGTTTTTT.

This clone was seen only once. This chain connects TRBV11-2 to TRBJ2-3; 8 nucleotides match TRBD2. Germline V gene data show CDR1 as SGHAT and CDR2 as FQNNGV. The CDR3 runs to 18 residues. After removal of 5 bases from V and 6 bases from J, the junction contained 19 bases not matched to a gene. The CDR3 reads CASSPGRASGPEKDTQYF. The CDR3 DNA reads TGTGCCAGCAGCCCCGGGAGGGCTAGCGGGCCGGAGAAGGATACGCAGTATTTT. Based on the CDR3 plus reference TRBV11-2 and TRBJ2-3, the full variable domain is EAGVAQSPRYKIIEKRQSVAFWCNPISGHATLYWYQQILGQGPKLLIQFQNNGVVDDSQLPKDRFSAERLKGVDSTLKIQPAKLEDSAVYLCASSPGRASGPEKDTQYFGPGTRLTVL.

J is TRBJ1-2 and V is TRBV30; D possibly corresponds to TRBD1 (6 bases). Trimming took 4 bases from V and 8 from J, leaving 14 bases between them. Germline CDR1 reads GTSNPN; CDR2 reads SVGIG (reference sequence). The CDR3 is 12 amino acids. CDR3 nucleotide sequence: TGTGCCTGGAACCCCGGAGGGGGAGGCTACACCTTC. It encodes CAWNPGGGGYTF. The whole variable domain, filled in from reference TRBV30 and TRBJ1-2, reads SQTIHQWPATLVQPVGSPLSLECTVEGTSNPNLYWYRQAAGRGLQLLFYSVGIGQISSEVPQNLSASRPQDRQFILSSKKLLLSDSGFYLCAWNPGGGGYTFGSGTRLTVV.

V and J are TRBV6-4 and TRBJ2-3; 9 nucleotides agree with TRBD2. Germline CDR1 MRHNA, CDR2 SNTAGT. The V segment lost 2 bases and the J segment 9 bases; nucleotides outside the gene matches: 3. The CDR3 extends over 13 amino acids. The CDR3 loop is CASSDAAGGTQYF. The CDR3 DNA sequence: TGTGCCAGCAGTGACGCGGCGGGAGGGACGCAGTATTTT.

The CDR3 DNA sequence: TGCAGTGCTTCACGCACAGATACGCAGTATTTT. Its translation: CSASRTDTQYF. V gene TRBV20-1 combines with J gene TRBJ2-3; D remains unclear. V lost 5 bases to trimming and J lost 1 base, with 4 bases between them. CDR3 length: 11 amino acids. Germline CDR1 is DFQATT and CDR2 is SNEGSKA (reference sequence).

V is TRBV4-3 and J is TRBJ1-6; D is perhaps TRBD1 (5 bases). Trimming pared 4 bases from V and 5 bases from J, leaving 12 bases between. CDR3 size: 15 residues. The germline V gene encodes CDR1 LGHNA and CDR2 YSLEER. CDR3: CASSRTGLDNSPLHF. The DNA for the CDR3 is TGCGCCAGCAGCCGAACGGGACTGGATAATTCACCCCTCCACTTT.

This rearrangement joins TRBV23-1 to TRBJ2-1, with D tentatively TRBD1 or TRBD2 (6 bases each). TRBV23-1 is recorded as an ORF, its role being uncertain. Trimming removed 2 bases at V and 2 bases at J, with 7 bases between. The CDR3 sequence is 14 residues long. The CDR3 sequence: CASSQGGPYNEQFF. In DNA, the CDR3 is TGCGCCAGCAGTCAAGGGGGGCCCTACAATGAGCAGTTCTTC.

This clone was counted once. The chain carries TRBV6-1 and TRBJ2-3, with 13 bases identical to TRBD2. Germline CDR1 is MNHNS and CDR2 is SASEGT. V trimming: 4 bases; J trimming: 5 bases; junction bases outside the gene matches: 6. The length of the CDR3 is 16 residues. DNA for the CDR3: TGTGCCAGCAGTGTTACTAGCGGGGGGGCCATAGATACGCAGTATTTT. It translates to CASSVTSGGAIDTQYF.

The gene calls are TRBV18 and TRBJ1-3; 8 bases are shared with TRBD1. This CDR3 region has 16 residues. V lost 3 bases, J lost 2 bases, and 6 bases stayed unmatched. CDR1 and CDR2 from the germline V gene are KGHSH and LQKENI. For the CDR3, the DNA is TGTGCCAGCTCACCGGACAGGGCATTTGCTGGAAACACCATATATTTT. It is translated as CASSPDRAFAGNTIYF.